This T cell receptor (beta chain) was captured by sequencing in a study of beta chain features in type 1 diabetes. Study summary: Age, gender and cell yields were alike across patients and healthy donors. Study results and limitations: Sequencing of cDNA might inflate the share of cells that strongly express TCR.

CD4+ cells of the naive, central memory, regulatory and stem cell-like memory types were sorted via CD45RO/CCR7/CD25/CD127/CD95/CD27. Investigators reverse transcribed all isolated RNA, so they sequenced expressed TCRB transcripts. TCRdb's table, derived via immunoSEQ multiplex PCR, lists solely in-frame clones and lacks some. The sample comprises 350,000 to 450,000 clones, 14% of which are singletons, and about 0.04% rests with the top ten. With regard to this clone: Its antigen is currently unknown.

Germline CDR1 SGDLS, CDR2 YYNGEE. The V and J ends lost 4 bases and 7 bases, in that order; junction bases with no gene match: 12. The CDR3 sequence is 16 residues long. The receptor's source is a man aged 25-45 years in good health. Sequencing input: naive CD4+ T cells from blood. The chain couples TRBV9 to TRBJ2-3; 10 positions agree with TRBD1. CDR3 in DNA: TGTGCCAGCAGCAATCGGGGAGGGACAGGGGCGAATACGCAGTATTTT. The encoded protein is CASSNRGGTGANTQYF. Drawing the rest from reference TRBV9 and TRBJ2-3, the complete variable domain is DSGVTQTPKHLITATGQRVTLRCSPRSGDLSVYWYQQSLDQGLQFLIQYYNGEERAKGNILERFSAQQFPDLHSELNLSSLELGDSALYFCASSNRGGTGANTQYFGPGTRLTVL.